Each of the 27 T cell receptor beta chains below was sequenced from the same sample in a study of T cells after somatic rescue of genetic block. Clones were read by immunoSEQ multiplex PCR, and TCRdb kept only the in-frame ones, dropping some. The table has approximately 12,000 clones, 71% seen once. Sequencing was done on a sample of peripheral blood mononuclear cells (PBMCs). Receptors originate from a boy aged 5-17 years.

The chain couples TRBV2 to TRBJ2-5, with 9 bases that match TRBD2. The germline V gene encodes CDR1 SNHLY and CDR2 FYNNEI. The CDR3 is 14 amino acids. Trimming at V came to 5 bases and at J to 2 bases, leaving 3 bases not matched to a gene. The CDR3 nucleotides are TGTGCCAGCAGTCCCACTAGCGGGCAAGAGACCCAGTACTTC. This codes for CASSPTSGQETQYF.

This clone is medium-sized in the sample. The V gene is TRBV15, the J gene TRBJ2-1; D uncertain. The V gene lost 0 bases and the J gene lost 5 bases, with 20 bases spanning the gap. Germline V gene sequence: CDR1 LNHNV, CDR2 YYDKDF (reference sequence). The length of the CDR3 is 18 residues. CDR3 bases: TGTGCCACCAGCAGAGATAGCCGTCTGAGTCGGATCAACAATGAGCAGTTCTTC. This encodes CATSRDSRLSRINNEQFF.

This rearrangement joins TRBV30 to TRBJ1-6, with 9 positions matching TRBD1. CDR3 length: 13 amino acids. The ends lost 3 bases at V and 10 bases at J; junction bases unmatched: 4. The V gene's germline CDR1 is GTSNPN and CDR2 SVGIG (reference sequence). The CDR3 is CAWRLDRGSPLHF. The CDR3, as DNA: TGTGCCTGGAGATTGGACAGGGGATCACCCCTCCACTTT.

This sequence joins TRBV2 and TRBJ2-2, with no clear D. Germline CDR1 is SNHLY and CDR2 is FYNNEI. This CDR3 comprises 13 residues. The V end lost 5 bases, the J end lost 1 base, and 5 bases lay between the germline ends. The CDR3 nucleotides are TGTGCCAGCAGTCTGCAGAACACCGGGGAGCTGTTTTTT. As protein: CASSLQNTGELFF.

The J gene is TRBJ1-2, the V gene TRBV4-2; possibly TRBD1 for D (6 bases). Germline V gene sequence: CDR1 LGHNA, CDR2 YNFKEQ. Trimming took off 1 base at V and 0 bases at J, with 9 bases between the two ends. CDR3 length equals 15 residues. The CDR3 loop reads CASSQGRTANYGYTF. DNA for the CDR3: TGTGCCAGCAGCCAAGGCCGGACAGCTAACTATGGCTACACCTTC.

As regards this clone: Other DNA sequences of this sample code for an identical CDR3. CDR3 bases: TGCGCCAGCAGCTGGGGACAGGGTACCTACGAGCAGTACTTC. Its translation is CASSWGQGTYEQYF. The chain uses TRBV5-1 and TRBJ2-7; TRBD1 aligns across 9 bases. J lost 2 bases, V lost 3 bases, and 3 bases had no gene match. Germline CDR1 SGHRS, CDR2 YFSETQ. CDR3 size: 14 residues.

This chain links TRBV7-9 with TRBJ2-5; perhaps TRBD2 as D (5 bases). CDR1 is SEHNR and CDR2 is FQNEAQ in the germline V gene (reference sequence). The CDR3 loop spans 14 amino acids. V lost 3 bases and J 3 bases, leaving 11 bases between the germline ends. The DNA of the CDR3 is TGTGCCAGCAGCTTCCACGGGGTGGAAGAGACCCAGTACTTC. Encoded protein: CASSFHGVEETQYF.

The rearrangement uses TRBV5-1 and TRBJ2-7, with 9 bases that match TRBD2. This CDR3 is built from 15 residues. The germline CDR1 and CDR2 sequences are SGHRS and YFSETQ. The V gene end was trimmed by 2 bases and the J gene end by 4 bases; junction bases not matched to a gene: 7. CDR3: CASSLGGLAAYEQYF. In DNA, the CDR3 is TGCGCCAGCAGCTTAGGGGGACTAGCCGCGTACGAGCAGTACTTC.

CDR3 region: CSVSRQGDYGYTF. The CDR3 DNA sequence: TGCAGCGTTAGCAGACAGGGCGACTATGGCTACACCTTC. The J gene is TRBJ1-2, the V gene TRBV29-1; 7 bases align to TRBD1. Germline CDR1 SQVTM, CDR2 ANQGSEA. Trimming cost V 5 bases and J 3 bases; bases outside gene matches: 6. The CDR3 covers 13 residues.

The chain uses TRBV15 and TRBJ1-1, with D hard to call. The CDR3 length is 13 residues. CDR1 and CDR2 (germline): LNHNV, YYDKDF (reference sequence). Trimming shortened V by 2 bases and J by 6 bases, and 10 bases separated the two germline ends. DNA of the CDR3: TGTGCCACCAGCAGATTTCCAGGATCTGAAGCTTTCTTT. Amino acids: CATSRFPGSEAFF.

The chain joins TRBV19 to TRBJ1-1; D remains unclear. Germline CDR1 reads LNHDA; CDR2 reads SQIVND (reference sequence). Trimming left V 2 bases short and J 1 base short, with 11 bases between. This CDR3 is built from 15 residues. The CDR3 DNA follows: TGTGCCAGTAGTATATATAAGGGCCGGAACACTGAAGCTTTCTTT. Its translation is CASSIYKGRNTEAFF.

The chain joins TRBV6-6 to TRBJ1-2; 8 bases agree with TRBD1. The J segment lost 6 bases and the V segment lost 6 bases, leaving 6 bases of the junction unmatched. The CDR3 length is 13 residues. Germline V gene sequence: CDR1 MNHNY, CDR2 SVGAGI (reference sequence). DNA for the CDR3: TGTGCCAGCAGCCAGACAGGGGTACATGGCTACACCTTC. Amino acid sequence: CASSQTGVHGYTF.

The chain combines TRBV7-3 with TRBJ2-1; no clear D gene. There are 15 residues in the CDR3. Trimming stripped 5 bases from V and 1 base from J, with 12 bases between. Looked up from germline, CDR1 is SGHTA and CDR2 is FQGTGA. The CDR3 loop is CASSLMESSYNEQFF. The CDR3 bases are TGTGCCAGCAGCCTAATGGAGAGTTCCTACAATGAGCAGTTCTTC.

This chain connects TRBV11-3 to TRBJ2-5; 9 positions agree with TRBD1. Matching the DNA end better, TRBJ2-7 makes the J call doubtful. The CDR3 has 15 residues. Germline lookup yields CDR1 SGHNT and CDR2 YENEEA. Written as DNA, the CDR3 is TGTGCCAGCAGCCCATCGACAGGGGGAACCTACGAGCAGTACTTC. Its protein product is CASSPSTGGTYEQYF.

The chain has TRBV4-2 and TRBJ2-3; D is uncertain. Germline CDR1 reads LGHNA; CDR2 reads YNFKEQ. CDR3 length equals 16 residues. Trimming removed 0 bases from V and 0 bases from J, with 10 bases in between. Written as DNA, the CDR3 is TGTGCCAGCAGCCAAGATATGCAGTCTAGCACAGATACGCAGTATTTT. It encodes CASSQDMQSSTDTQYF.

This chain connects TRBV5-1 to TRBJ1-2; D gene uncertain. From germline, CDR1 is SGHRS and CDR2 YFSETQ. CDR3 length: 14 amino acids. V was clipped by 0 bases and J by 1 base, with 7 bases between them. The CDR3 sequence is CASSLGADNYGYTF. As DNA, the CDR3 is TGCGCCAGCAGCTTGGGGGCAGATAACTATGGCTACACCTTC.

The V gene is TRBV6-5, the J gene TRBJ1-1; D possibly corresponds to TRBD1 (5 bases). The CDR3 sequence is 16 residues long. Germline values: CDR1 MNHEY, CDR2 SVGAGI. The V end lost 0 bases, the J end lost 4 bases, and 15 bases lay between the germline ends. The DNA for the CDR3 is TGTGCCAGCAGTTACTCGGGGCGAAGGAAGGGCACTGAAGCTTTCTTT. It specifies CASSYSGRRKGTEAFF.

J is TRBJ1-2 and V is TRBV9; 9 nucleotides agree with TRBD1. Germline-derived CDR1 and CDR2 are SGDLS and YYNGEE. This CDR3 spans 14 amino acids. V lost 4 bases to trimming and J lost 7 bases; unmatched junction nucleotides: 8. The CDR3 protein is CASSFTGGGSGYTF. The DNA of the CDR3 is TGTGCCAGCAGCTTTACAGGGGGCGGCAGTGGCTACACCTTC.

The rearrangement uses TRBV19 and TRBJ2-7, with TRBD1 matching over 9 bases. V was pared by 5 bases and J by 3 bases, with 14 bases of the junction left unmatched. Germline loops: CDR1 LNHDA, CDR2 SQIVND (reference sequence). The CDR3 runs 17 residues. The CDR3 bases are TGTGCCAGTAGTCCTTTTCCGGGACAGGGTAGTTTCTACGAGCAGTACTTC. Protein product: CASSPFPGQGSFYEQYF.

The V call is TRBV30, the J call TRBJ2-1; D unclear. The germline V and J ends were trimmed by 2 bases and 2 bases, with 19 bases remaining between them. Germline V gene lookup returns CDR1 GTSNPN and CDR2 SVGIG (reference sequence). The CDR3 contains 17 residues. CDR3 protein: CAWSKSGPRVAYNEQFF. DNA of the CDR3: TGTGCCTGGAGTAAGTCCGGGCCTAGGGTAGCCTACAATGAGCAGTTCTTC.

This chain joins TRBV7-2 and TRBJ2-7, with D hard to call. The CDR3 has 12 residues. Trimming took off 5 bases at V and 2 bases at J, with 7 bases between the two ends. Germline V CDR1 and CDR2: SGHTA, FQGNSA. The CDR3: CASSPTAYEQYF. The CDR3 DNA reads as TGTGCCAGCAGCCCCACGGCCTACGAGCAGTACTTC.

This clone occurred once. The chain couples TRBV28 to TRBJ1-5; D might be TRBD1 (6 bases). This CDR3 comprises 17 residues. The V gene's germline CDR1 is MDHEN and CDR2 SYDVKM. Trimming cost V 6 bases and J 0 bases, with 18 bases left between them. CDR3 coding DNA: TGTGCCAGCAGCCGTTATACAGGGCTCCATAGCAATCAGCCCCAGCATTTT. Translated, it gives CASSRYTGLHSNQPQHF. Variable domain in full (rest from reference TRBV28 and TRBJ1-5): DVKVTQSSRYLVKRTGEKVFLECVQDMDHENMFWYRQDPGLGLRLIYFSYDVKMKEKGDIPEGYSVSREKKERFSLILESASTNQTSMYLCASSRYTGLHSNQPQHFGDGTRLSIL.

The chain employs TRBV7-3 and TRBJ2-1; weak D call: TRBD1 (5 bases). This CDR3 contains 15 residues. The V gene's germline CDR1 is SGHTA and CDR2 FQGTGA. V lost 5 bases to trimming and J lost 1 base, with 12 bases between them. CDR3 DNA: TGTGCCAGCAGCCCCAGGGTCATGTCCTACAATGAGCAGTTCTTC. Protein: CASSPRVMSYNEQFF.

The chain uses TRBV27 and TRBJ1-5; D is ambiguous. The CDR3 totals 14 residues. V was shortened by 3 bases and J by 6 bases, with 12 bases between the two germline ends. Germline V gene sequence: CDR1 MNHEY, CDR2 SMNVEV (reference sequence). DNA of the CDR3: TGTGCCAGCAGTTTTATGGGGTATGGTCAGCCCCAGCATTTT. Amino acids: CASSFMGYGQPQHF.

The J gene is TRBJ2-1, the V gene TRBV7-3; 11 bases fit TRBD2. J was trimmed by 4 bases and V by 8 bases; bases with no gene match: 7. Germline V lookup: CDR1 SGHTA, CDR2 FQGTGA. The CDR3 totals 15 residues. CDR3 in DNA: TGTGCCAGCTCTGCGGGACTAGCGGCTTACAATGAGCAGTTCTTC. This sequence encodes CASSAGLAAYNEQFF.

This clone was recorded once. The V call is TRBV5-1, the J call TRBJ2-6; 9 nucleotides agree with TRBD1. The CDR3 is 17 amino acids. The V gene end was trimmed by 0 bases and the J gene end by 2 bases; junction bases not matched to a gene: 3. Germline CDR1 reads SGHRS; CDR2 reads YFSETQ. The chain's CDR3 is CASSLVTGGAGANVLTF. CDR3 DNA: TGCGCCAGCAGCTTGGTGACAGGGGGGGCTGGGGCCAACGTCCTGACTTTC.

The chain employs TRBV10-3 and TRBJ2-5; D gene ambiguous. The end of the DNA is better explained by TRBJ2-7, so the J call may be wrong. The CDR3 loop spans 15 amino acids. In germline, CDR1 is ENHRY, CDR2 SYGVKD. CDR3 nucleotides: TGTGCCATCAGTGGGCCCCCCGCACGGAGCTACGAGCAGTACTTC. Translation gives CAISGPPARSYEQYF.